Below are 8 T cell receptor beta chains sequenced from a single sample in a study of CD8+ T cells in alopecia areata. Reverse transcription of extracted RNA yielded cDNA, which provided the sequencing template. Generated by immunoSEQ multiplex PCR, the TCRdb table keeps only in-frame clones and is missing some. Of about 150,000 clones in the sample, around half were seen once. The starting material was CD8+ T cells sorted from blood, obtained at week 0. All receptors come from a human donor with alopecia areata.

The DNA for the CDR3 is TGTGCCAGCAGTTACGCGGACATACGCACAGATACGCAGTATTTT. Residues: CASSYADIRTDTQYF. The V call is TRBV6-5, the J call TRBJ2-3; weak D call: TRBD1 (5 bases). Trimming cost V 2 bases and J 1 base, with 10 bases left between them. Per germline, CDR1 MNHEY and CDR2 SVGAGI. The CDR3 spans 15 residues.

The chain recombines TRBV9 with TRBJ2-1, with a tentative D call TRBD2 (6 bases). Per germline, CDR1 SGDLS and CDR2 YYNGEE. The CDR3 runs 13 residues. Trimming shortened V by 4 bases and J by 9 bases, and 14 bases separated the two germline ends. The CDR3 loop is CASSPGTGSEQFF. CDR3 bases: TGTGCCAGCAGCCCAGGGACTGGCAGTGAGCAGTTCTTC.

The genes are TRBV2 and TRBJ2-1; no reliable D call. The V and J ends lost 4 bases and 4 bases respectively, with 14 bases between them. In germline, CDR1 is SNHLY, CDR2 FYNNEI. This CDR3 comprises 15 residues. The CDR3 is CASSGPPKKYNEQFF. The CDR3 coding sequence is TGTGCCAGCAGTGGGCCCCCAAAGAAGTACAATGAGCAGTTCTTC.

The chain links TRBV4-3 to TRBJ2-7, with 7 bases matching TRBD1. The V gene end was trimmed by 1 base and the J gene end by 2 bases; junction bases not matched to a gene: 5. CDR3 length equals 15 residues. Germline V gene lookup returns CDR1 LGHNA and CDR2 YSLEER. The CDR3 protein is CASSQARQGPYEQYF. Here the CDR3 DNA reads TGCGCCAGCAGCCAAGCCAGACAGGGCCCCTACGAGCAGTACTTC.

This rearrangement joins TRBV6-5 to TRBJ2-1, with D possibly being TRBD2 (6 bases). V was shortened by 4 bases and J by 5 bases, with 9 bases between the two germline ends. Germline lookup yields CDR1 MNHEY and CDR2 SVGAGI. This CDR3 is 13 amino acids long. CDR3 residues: CASSFSGNNEQFF. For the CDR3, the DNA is TGTGCCAGCAGTTTTAGCGGAAACAATGAGCAGTTCTTC.

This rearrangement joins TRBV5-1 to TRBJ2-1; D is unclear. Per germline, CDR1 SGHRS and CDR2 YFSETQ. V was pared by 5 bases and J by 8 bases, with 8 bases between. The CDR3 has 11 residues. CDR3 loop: CASRAQDEQFF. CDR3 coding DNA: TGCGCCAGCAGGGCCCAGGATGAGCAGTTCTTC.

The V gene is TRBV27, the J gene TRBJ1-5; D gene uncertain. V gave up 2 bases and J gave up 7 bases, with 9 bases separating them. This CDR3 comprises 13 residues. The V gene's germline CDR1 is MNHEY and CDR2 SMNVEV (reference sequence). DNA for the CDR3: TGTGCCAGCAGTTTAAATCTGGCCCAGCCCCAGCATTTT. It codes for CASSLNLAQPQHF.

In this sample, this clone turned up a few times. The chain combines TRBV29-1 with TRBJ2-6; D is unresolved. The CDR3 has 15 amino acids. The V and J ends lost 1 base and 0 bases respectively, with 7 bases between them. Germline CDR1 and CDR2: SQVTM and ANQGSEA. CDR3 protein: CSVEGGASGANVLTF. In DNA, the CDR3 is TGCAGCGTTGAAGGCGGTGCCTCTGGGGCCAACGTCCTGACTTTC.